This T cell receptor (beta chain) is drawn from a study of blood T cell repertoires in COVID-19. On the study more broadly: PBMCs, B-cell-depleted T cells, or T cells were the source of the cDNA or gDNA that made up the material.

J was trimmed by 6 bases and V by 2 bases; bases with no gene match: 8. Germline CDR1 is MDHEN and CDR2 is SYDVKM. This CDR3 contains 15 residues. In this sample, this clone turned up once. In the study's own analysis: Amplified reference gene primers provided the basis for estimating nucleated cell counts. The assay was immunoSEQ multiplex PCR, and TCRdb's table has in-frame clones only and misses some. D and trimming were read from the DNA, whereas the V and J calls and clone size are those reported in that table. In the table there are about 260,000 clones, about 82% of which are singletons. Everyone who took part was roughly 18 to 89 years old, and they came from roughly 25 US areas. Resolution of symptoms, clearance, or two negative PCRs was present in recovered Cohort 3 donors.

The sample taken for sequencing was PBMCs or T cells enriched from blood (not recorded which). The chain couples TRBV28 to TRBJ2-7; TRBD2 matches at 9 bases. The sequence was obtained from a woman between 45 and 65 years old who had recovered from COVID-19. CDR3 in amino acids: CASSLEGLAPREQYF. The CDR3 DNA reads TGTGCCAGCAGTTTAGAGGGACTAGCTCCTCGCGAGCAGTACTTC.